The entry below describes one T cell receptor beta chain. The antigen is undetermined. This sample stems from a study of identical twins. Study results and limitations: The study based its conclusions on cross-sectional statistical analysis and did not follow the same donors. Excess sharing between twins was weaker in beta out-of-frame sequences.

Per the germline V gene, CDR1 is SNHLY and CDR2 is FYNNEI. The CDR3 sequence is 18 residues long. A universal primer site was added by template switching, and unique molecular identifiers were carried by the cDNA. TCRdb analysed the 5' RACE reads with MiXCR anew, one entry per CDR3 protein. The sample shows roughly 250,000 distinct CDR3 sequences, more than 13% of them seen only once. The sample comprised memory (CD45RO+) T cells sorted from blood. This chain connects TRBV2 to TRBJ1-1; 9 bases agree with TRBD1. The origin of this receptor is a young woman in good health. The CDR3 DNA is TGTACCTTCAGTTCCGGACAGGGGCATCTTGATTTGAACACTGAAGCTTTCTTT. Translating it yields CTFSSGQGHLDLNTEAFF.